This record concerns one T cell receptor (beta chain) sequence. Its antigen remains unidentified. CDR1 and CDR2 from the germline V gene are DFQATT and SNEGSKA (reference sequence). This CDR3 spans 14 amino acids. This sample was included in a study of post-analysis software for immune sequencing data. TCR beta cDNA libraries had unique molecular identifiers. TCRdb used MiXCR to reprocess the PCR reads, holding one entry per CDR3 protein. The data contain about 200,000 distinct CDR3 sequences, 29% of them singletons. Study observations and caveats: In patients, TRBV5-6, TRBV5-1 and TRBV20-1 belonged to roughly five TRBV segments found more frequently than in controls. Significantly decreased normalized Chao1 diversity was recorded for multiple sclerosis patients relative to controls. F measure grouped same-batch samples tightly together.

The TCR sequence derives from a girl between 2 and 17 years old with multiple sclerosis. The chain joins TRBV20-1 to TRBJ2-4; the match to TRBD1 covers 9 bases. The end of the DNA fits TRBJ2-7 better, so the J call may be wrong. Sequencing used blood. CDR3 in amino acids: CSARGDREVYEQYF. The CDR3 DNA reads as TGCAGTGCTAGAGGGGACAGGGAGGTCTACGAGCAGTACTTC.